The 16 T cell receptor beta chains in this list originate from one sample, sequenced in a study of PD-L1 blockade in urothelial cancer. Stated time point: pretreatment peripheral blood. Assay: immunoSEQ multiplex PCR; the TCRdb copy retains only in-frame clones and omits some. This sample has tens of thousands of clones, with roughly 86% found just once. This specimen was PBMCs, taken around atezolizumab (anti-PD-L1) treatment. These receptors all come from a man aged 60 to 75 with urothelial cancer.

This CDR3 reads CASSFSGGLYNEQFF. The CDR3 DNA follows: TGTGCCAGCAGCTTTTCGGGGGGGCTCTACAATGAGCAGTTCTTC. The chain employs TRBV7-2 and TRBJ2-1; TRBD2 aligns across 8 bases. Germline values: CDR1 SGHTA, CDR2 FQGNSA. The CDR3 loop spans 15 amino acids. V trimming: 3 bases; J trimming: 3 bases; junction bases outside the gene matches: 4.

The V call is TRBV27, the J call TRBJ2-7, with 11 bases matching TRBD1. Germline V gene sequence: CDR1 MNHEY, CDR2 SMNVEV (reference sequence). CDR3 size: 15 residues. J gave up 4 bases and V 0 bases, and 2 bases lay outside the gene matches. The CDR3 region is CASSLSGQGAYEQYF. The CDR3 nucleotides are TGTGCCAGCAGTTTATCCGGACAGGGGGCGTACGAGCAGTACTTC.

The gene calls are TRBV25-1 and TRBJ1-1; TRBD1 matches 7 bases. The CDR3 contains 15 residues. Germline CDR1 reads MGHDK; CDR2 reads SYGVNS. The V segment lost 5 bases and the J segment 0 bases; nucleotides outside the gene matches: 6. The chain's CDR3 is CASSPYRGMNTEAFF. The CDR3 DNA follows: TGTGCCAGCAGTCCATACAGGGGAATGAACACTGAAGCTTTCTTT.

CDR3 bases: TGTGCCAGCAGCATCTCACAGGGCGGCGAGACCCAGTACTTC. Translated: CASSISQGGETQYF. The chain employs TRBV6-1 and TRBJ2-5, with D perhaps TRBD1 (6 bases). Germline V gene data show CDR1 as MNHNS and CDR2 as SASEGT. With 6 bases removed from V and 5 bases from J, the gap between germline ends came to 16 bases. The CDR3 consists of 14 residues.

The CDR3 sequence: CASSLGPVNTF. DNA for the CDR3: TGTGCCAGCAGCTTGGGGCCGGTGAACACCTTC. This chain connects TRBV11-2 to TRBJ1-2, with D maybe TRBD1 (5 bases). The CDR3 length is 11 residues. With 3 bases removed from V and 12 bases from J, the gap between germline ends came to 11 bases. Germline CDR1 reads SGHAT; CDR2 reads FQNNGV.

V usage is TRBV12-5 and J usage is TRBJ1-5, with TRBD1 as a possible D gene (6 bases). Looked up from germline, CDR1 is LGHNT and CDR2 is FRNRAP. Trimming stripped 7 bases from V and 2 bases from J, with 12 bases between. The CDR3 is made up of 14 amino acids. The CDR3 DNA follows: TGTGCTAGTGCCACAGGGTCCGGCAATCAGCCCCAGCATTTT. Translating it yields CASATGSGNQPQHF.

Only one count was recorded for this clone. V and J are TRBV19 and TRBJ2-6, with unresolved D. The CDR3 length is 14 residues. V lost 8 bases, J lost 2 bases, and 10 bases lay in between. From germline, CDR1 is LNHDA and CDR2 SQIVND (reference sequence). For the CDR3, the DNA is TGTGCCAGTTGTGAGTCTGCTGGGGCCAACGTCCTGACTTTC. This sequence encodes CASCESAGANVLTF. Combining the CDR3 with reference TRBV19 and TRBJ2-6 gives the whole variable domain DGGITQSPKYLFRKEGQNVTLSCEQNLNHDAMYWYRQDPGQGLRLIYYSQIVNDFQKGDIAEGYSVSREKKESFPLTVTSAQKNPTAFYLCASCESAGANVLTFGAGSRLTVL.

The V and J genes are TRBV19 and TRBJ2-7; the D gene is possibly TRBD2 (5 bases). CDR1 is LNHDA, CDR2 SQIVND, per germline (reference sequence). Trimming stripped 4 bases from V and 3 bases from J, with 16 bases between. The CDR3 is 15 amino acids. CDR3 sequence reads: CASSKRTETIYEQYF. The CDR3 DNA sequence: TGTGCCAGTAGTAAGCGGACTGAAACCATCTACGAGCAGTACTTC.

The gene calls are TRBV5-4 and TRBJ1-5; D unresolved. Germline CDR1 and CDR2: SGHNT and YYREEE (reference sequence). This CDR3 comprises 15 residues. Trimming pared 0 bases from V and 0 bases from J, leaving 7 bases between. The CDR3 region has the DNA TGTGCCAGCAGCTTGGGAGGGAATAGCAATCAGCCCCAGCATTTT. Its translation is CASSLGGNSNQPQHF.

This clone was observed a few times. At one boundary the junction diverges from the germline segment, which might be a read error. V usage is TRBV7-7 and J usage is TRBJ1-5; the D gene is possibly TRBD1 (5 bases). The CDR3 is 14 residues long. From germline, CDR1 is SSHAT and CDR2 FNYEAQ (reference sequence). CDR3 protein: CASSLQVSNQPQHF. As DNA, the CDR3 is TGTGCTAGCAGCCTACAGGTCAGCAATCAGCCCCAGCATTTT.

The CDR3 DNA reads as TGCGCCAGCAGCACCGGTTACAATGAGCAGTTCTTC. Its protein is CASSTGYNEQFF. The chain combines TRBV5-1 with TRBJ2-1; D unclear. Germline CDR1 reads SGHRS; CDR2 reads YFSETQ. The germline V and J ends were trimmed by 4 bases and 4 bases, with 6 bases remaining between them. This CDR3 is built from 12 residues.

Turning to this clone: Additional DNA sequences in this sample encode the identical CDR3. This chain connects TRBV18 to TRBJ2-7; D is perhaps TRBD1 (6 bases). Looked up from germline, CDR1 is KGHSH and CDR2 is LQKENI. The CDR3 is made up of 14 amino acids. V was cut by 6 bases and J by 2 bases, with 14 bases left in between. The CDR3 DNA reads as TGTGCCAGCTCGCTCCACAGGGAGACCTACGAGCAGTACTTC. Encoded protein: CASSLHRETYEQYF.

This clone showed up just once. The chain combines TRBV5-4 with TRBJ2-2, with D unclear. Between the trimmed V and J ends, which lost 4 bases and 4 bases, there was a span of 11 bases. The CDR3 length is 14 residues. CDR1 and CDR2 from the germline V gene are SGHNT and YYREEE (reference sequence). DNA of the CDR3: TGTGCCAGCAGCATCGCCCCGGGCACCGGGGAGCTGTTTTTT. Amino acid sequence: CASSIAPGTGELFF.

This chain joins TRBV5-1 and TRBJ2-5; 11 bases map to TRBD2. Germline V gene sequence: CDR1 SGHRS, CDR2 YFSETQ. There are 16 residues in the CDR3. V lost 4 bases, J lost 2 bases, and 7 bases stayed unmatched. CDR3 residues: CASSPETSGVQETQYF. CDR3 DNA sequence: TGCGCCAGCAGCCCTGAGACTAGCGGGGTACAAGAGACCCAGTACTTC.

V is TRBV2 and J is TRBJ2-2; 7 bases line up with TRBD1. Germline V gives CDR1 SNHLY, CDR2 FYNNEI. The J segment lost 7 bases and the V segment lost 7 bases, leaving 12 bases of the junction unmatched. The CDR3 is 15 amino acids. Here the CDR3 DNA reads TGTGCCAGCATTTTACAGGGGACCCGGGGCGGGGAGCTGTTTTTT. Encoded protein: CASILQGTRGGELFF.

In DNA, the CDR3 is TGTGCCTGGAGTGTGCTGGGGGCAACTAACTATGGCTACACCTTC. Its translation: CAWSVLGATNYGYTF. V gene TRBV30 combines with J gene TRBJ1-2, with D maybe TRBD1 (6 bases). The germline gives CDR1 GTSNPN, CDR2 SVGIG (reference sequence). Trimming shortened V by 0 bases and J by 0 bases, and 11 bases separated the two germline ends. This CDR3 comprises 15 residues.